This T cell receptor (beta chain) emerged from a study of regulatory T cells in long-lasting Graves disease. The time point was: newly diagnosed GD, antithyroid drugs for less than 3 months. From PBMCs, RNA was extracted and then used to make the TCR library. Peripheral blood, at about 10 milliliters, went into EDTA tubes. CDR1 and CDR2 (germline): PRHDT, FYEKMQ (reference sequence). Trimming left V 3 bases short and J 4 bases short, with 9 bases between. CDR3 length: 14 residues. Researchers made TCR beta libraries by using iRepertoire HTBI primers and running Arm-PCR on CDR3 regions. TCRdb recomputed calls from the multiplex PCR reads with MiXCR, one row per CDR3 protein. The table includes 400,000 to 550,000 distinct CDR3 sequences, about 15% detected once. Whole-study findings and limits: TRBV28, TRBJ1-2 and TRBJ2-5 emerged as the favored segments in persistent disease. Thyroid tissue went unstudied; only peripheral blood was examined.

In its sample, this clonotype was seen many times. The antigen is not known. The data also belong to a second study, concerning T cells in Graves' hyperthyroidism and ophthalmopathy. Per that study: Carried out on the TCR CDR3, a first-round RT-PCR used the HTBI primer set.

The chain is built from TRBV13 and TRBJ1-4; D is unclear. Sample: peripheral blood mononuclear cells (PBMCs), taken at new diagnosis, from a patient treated with antithyroid drugs. The origin of this receptor is a woman between 25 and 40 years old with Graves disease. The CDR3 loop is CASSFKVLNEKLFF. The CDR3 nucleotides are TGTGCCAGCAGCTTTAAAGTGCTTAATGAAAAACTGTTTTTT.